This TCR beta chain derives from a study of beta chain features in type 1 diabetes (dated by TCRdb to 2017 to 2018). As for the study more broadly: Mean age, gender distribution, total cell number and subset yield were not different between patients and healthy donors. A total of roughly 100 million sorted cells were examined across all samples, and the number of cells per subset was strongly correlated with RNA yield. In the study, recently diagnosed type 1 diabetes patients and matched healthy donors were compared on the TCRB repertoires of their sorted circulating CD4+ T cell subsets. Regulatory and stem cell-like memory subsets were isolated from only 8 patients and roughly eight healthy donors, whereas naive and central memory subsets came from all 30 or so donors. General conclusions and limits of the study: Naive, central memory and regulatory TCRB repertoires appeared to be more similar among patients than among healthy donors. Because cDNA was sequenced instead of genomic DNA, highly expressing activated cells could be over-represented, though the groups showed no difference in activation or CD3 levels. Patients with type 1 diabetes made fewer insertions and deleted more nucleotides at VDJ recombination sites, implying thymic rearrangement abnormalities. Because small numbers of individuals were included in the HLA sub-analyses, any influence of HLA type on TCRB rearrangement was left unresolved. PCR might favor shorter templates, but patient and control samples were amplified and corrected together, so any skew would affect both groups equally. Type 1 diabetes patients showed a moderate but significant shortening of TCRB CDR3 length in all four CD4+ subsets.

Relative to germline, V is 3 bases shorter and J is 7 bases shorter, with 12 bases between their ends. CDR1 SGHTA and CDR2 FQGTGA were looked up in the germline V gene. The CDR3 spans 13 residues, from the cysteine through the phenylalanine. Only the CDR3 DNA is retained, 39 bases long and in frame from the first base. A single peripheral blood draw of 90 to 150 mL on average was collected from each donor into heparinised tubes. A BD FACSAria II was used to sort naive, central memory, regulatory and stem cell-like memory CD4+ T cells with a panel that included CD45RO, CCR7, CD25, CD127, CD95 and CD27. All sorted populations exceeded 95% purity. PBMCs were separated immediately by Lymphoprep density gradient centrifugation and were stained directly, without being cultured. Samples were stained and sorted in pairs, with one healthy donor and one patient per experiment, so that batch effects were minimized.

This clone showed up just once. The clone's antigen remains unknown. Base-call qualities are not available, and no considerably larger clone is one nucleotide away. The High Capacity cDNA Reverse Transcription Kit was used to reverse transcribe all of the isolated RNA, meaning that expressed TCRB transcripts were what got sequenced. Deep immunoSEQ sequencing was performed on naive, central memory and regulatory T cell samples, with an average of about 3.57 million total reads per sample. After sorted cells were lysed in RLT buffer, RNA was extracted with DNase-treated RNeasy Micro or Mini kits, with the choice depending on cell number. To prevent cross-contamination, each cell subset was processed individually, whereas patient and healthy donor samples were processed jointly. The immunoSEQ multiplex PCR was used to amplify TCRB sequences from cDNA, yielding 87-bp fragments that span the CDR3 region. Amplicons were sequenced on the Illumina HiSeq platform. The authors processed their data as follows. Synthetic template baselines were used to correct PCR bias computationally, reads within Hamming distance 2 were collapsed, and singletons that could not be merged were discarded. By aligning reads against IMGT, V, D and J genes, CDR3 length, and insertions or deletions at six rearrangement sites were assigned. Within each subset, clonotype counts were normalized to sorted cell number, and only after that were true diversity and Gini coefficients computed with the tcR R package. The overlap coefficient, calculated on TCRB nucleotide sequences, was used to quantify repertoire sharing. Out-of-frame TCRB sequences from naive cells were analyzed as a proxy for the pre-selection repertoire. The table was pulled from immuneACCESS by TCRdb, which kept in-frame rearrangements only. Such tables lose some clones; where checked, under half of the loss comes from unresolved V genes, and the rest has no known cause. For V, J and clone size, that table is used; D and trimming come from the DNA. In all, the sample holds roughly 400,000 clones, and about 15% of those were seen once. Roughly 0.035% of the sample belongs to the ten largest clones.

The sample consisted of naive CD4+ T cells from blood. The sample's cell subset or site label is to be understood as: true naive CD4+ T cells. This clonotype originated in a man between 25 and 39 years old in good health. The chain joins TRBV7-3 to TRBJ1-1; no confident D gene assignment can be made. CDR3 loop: CASSLGQYNEAFF. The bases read TGTGCCAGCAGCTTGGGTCAGTATAATGAAGCTTTCTTT.